These 13 T cell receptor beta chains were all obtained from the same sample, sequenced in a study of glioma-infiltrating T cells (dated by TCRdb to the mid-2010s). Instrument used: Illumina MiSeq. TCR alpha and beta CDR3 regions were amplified with the iRepertoire nested amplicon-rescue multiplex PCR (arm-PCR) platform from RNA. TCRdb trimmed the raw reads at Q25, called clones with MiXCR and kept productive beta chains. Rows merge per CDR3 protein into single entries with the most common DNA and genes. For this sample there are about 180,000 distinct CDR3 sequences; around 40% appear just once. 5.2% of the sample is taken by the ten largest. Sequences were obtained from glioma tissue, nonneoplastic brain tissue, or PBMCs (not recorded which). The receptors derive from a human donor with low-grade glioma or glioblastoma, undergoing nonglioma brain surgery, or in good health (not recorded which).

Remarks on this clonotype: Possible read error: a much larger clone is one base away. The rearrangement uses TRBV7-9 and TRBJ1-1; D gene ambiguous. CDR3 size: 15 residues. The germline V gene encodes CDR1 SEHNR and CDR2 FQNEAQ (reference sequence). Trimming left V 0 bases short and J 3 bases short, with 11 bases between. CDR3 DNA: TGTGCCAGCAGCTTAGCGAGCAGGTGTCACACTGAAGCTTTCTTT. It specifies CASSLASRCHTEAFF.

The rearrangement links TRBV12-3 or TRBV12-4 to TRBJ1-2; D not resolved. Trimming cost V 2 bases and J 8 bases, with 12 bases left between them. There are 13 residues in the CDR3. CDR3 nucleotides: TGTGCCAGCAGTTTATTGAACTGGGCGGGCTACACCTTC. Translating gives CASSLLNWAGYTF.

This chain connects TRBV18 to TRBJ2-3, with 7 nucleotides matching TRBD1. V shed 3 bases, J shed 2 bases, and the junction held 8 bases outside the gene matches. The CDR3 is 16 residues long. Per germline, CDR1 KGHSH and CDR2 LQKENI. CDR3 nucleotides: TGTGCCAGCTCACCGACCACAGGGGCAATCACAGATACGCAGTATTTT. Translating gives CASSPTTGAITDTQYF.

This clonotype appeared many times. The chain couples TRBV7-2 to TRBJ1-2, with a tentative D call TRBD1 (6 bases). In germline, CDR1 is SGHTA, CDR2 FQGNSA. Trimming took off 1 base at V and 8 bases at J, with 14 bases between the two ends. The CDR3 runs 14 residues. CDR3 loop: CASSLGQGRMGYTF. In DNA form, the CDR3 reads TGTGCCAGCAGCTTAGGGCAGGGGCGCATGGGCTACACCTTC.

The chain carries TRBV7-3 and TRBJ2-3, with TRBD2 matching 11 bases. The CDR3 sequence is 15 residues long. Germline-derived CDR1 and CDR2 are SGHTA and FQGTGA. After removal of 10 bases from V and 5 bases from J, the junction contained 11 bases not matched to a gene. CDR3 sequence reads: CAINVAGGPQDTQYF. The CDR3 nucleotides are TGTGCCATCAACGTAGCGGGAGGGCCGCAAGATACGCAGTATTTT. Looking up the rest from reference TRBV7-3 and TRBJ2-3 gives the full variable domain: GAGVSQTPSNKVTEKGKYVELRCDPISGHTALYWYRQSLGQGPEFLIYFQGTGAADDSGLPNDRFFAVRPEGSVSTLKIQRTERGDSAVYLCAINVAGGPQDTQYFGPGTRLTVL.

Note on this clonotype: A single base separates this from a much larger clone, so it may be a read error. V is TRBV24-1 and J is TRBJ2-3, with 11 bases identical to TRBD2. The germline V gene encodes CDR1 KGHDR and CDR2 SFDVKD. J lost 3 bases, V lost 8 bases, and 6 bases had no gene match. This CDR3 has 15 amino acids. The CDR3: CATTSGTSGTDTQYF. Here the CDR3 DNA reads TGTGCCACCACGAGCGGGACTAGCGGTACAGATACGCAGTATTTT.

There are many counts of this clonotype. One end of the junction does not line up with germline, which may come from a read error. V usage is TRBV7-8 and J usage is TRBJ2-1; 10 nucleotides line up with TRBD2. The CDR3 loop spans 14 amino acids. Per germline, CDR1 SGHVS and CDR2 FQNEAQ. This chain's CDR3 is CASSLAGVGHEQFF. CDR3 in DNA: TGTGCCAGCAGCCTAGCGGGAGTGGGACATGAGCAGTTCTTC.

At least ten counts were recorded for this clonotype. The J gene is TRBJ2-3, the V gene TRBV6-1; possibly TRBD1 or TRBD2 for D (5 bases each). CDR1 and CDR2 from the germline V gene are MNHNS and SASEGT. This CDR3 spans 12 amino acids. CDR3 coding DNA: TGTGCAACTTCAGAGGGGCCAGATACGCAGTATTTT. This encodes CATSEGPDTQYF.

The chain employs TRBV2 and TRBJ1-3; D may be TRBD1 (6 bases). This CDR3 spans 17 amino acids. Germline V gene lookup returns CDR1 SNHLY and CDR2 FYNNEI. V dropped 2 bases and J dropped 0 bases, with 14 bases sitting between them. This chain's CDR3 is CASSEWQGYDSGNTIYF. The CDR3 DNA sequence: TGTGCCAGCAGTGAATGGCAGGGGTACGACTCTGGAAACACCATATATTTT.

This clonotype was detected many times. J is TRBJ1-5 and V is TRBV20-1; unclear D gene. V lost 0 bases and J lost 1, with 13 bases in between. CDR3 length equals 16 residues. Germline lookup yields CDR1 DFQATT and CDR2 SNEGSKA (reference sequence). The CDR3 loop is CSARDMLIPSNQPQHF. Written as DNA, the CDR3 is TGCAGTGCTAGAGATATGCTAATCCCAAGCAATCAGCCCCAGCATTTT.

This clonotype was observed at least ten times. CDR3 sequence: CASSLEQAPNYGYTF. Written as DNA, the CDR3 is TGTGCCAGCAGCTTAGAGCAGGCCCCTAACTATGGCTACACCTTC. The chain recombines TRBV7-2 with TRBJ1-2; D call uncertain. CDR1 and CDR2 from the germline V gene are SGHTA and FQGNSA. V was cut by 1 base and J by 0 bases, with 9 bases left in between. The CDR3 runs 15 residues.

V and J are TRBV19 and TRBJ2-7; no reliable D call. The CDR3 runs 13 residues. The V gene lost 0 bases and the J gene lost 3 bases, with 6 bases spanning the gap. Germline-derived CDR1 and CDR2 are LNHDA and SQIVND (reference sequence). CDR3 protein: CASSIELFYEQYF. CDR3 DNA sequence: TGTGCCAGTAGTATAGAACTCTTCTACGAGCAGTACTTC. The full variable domain, in which reference TRBV19 and TRBJ2-7 provide the parts outside the CDR3, is DGGITQSPKYLFRKEGQNVTLSCEQNLNHDAMYWYRQDPGQGLRLIYYSQIVNDFQKGDIAEGYSVSREKKESFPLTVTSAQKNPTAFYLCASSIELFYEQYFGPGTRLTVT.

This clonotype was recorded many times. J is TRBJ2-1 and V is TRBV20-1; D unclear. The CDR3 is made up of 14 amino acids. The germline gives CDR1 DFQATT, CDR2 SNEGSKA (reference sequence). V was cut by 1 base and J by 3 bases, with 10 bases left in between. The CDR3 DNA sequence: TGCAGTGCTAGAGGAGGAACATTCTACAATGAGCAGTTCTTC. Its protein is CSARGGTFYNEQFF.